This TCR beta chain was profiled in a study of blood T cell repertoires in COVID-19. In the study overall: COVID-19 samples, acute and convalescent, were from the United States, Italy and Spain. Nucleic acid was either cDNA or gDNA, and it came from T cells, B-cell-depleted T cells, or PBMCs.

This clone was detected a few times. Study processing details: The assay estimated nucleated cells by amplifying reference gene primers. Profiled with immunoSEQ multiplex PCR; TCRdb holds only in-frame clones, not every one. V and J calls and clone size come straight from that table; D and trimming were deduced from the DNA. The sample yields around 230,000 clones, 88% seen once. CDR1 and CDR2 (germline): LNHDA, SQIVND (reference sequence). V lost 7 bases and J lost 5, with 15 bases in between. The CDR3 covers 14 residues. The rearrangement links TRBV19 to TRBJ2-1; TRBD1 is a possible D gene (5 bases). The sample comprised peripheral blood. This TCR derives from a man aged 40-55 years with acute or convalescent COVID-19. CDR3 residues: CASTSSDIDNEQFF. The CDR3 coding sequence is TGTGCCAGTACCTCATCGGACATTGACAATGAGCAGTTCTTC. The full variable domain, with the rest looked up from reference TRBV19 and TRBJ2-1, is DGGITQSPKYLFRKEGQNVTLSCEQNLNHDAMYWYRQDPGQGLRLIYYSQIVNDFQKGDIAEGYSVSREKKESFPLTVTSAQKNPTAFYLCASTSSDIDNEQFFGPGTRLTVL.